Shown below are 21 T cell receptor beta chains from a single sample sequenced in a study of T cells after yellow fever vaccination. TCRdb passed the 5' RACE reads through MiXCR, listing each CDR3 protein once. Here the sample spans about 200,000 distinct CDR3 sequences, less than 3.5% being singletons. Specimen: CD4+ T cells sorted from PBMCs, collected 10 days after the yellow fever booster vaccination. These receptors were collected from a man younger than 35 who received the YFV17D yellow fever vaccine.

This clonotype was seen ten or more times. The chain joins TRBV5-1 to TRBJ2-1; 10 positions match TRBD2. This CDR3 region has 12 residues. The trim removed 4 bases at V and 10 bases at J, leaving 2 bases unmatched. Looked up from germline, CDR1 is SGHRS and CDR2 is YFSETQ. DNA of the CDR3: TGCGCCAGCAGCCGGACTAGCGGCGAGCAGTTCTTC. Residues: CASSRTSGEQFF.

V and J are TRBV18 and TRBJ2-5; 10 positions match TRBD2. After removal of 4 bases from V and 5 bases from J, the junction contained 13 bases not matched to a gene. Germline V gene sequence: CDR1 KGHSH, CDR2 LQKENI. The CDR3 extends over 17 amino acids. The CDR3 here is CASSRNSAGGLKETQYF. The CDR3 DNA is TGTGCCAGCTCACGGAATTCAGCGGGGGGGCTTAAGGAGACCCAGTACTTC.

This clonotype was observed a handful of times. The chain carries TRBV7-9 and TRBJ2-7; 9 bases line up with TRBD1. This CDR3 spans 17 amino acids. Unmatched junction bases numbered 11, after V lost 3 bases and J lost 2 bases. Germline V gives CDR1 SEHNR, CDR2 FQNEAQ (reference sequence). This CDR3 reads CASSFGVDRGLTYEQYV. CDR3 in DNA: TGTGCCAGCAGCTTCGGGGTGGACAGGGGTTTAACCTACGAGCAGTACGTC.

The genes are TRBV2 and TRBJ2-7; 7 nucleotides match TRBD1. The trim removed 3 bases at V and 1 base at J, leaving 0 bases unmatched. Germline lookup yields CDR1 SNHLY and CDR2 FYNNEI. This CDR3 has 13 amino acids. The CDR3 loop reads CASSEDRSYEQYF. For the CDR3, the DNA is TGTGCCAGCAGTGAGGACAGGTCCTACGAGCAGTACTTC.

There are a few counts of this clonotype. The chain joins TRBV7-2 to TRBJ1-1; D not certain. Germline loops: CDR1 SGHTA, CDR2 FQGNSA. The CDR3 is 14 residues long. Trimming pared 0 bases from V and 1 base from J, leaving 6 bases between. The CDR3: CASSLARRNTEAFF. CDR3 sequence (DNA): TGTGCCAGCAGCTTAGCGCGAAGGAACACTGAAGCTTTCTTT.

A few counts support this clonotype. The genes are TRBV9 and TRBJ1-1, with a possible D match to TRBD1 (5 bases). This CDR3 region has 17 residues. Germline lookup yields CDR1 SGDLS and CDR2 YYNGEE. The V and J ends lost 4 bases and 0 bases respectively, with 19 bases between them. The CDR3 coding sequence is TGTGCCAGCAGCCTAGACCCCAGGGCTGGTGTGAACACTGAAGCTTTCTTT. This translates into CASSLDPRAGVNTEAFF.

As regards this clonotype: A read error may produce the germline difference seen at one junction end. The V call is TRBV6-1, the J call TRBJ2-1; possible D gene TRBD1, 5 bases. The CDR3 totals 11 residues. Germline loops: CDR1 MNHNS, CDR2 SASEGT. CDR3 amino acids: CASSEEYRLSF. In DNA, the CDR3 is TGTGCCAGCAGTGAAGAGTACAGGCTTTCGTTC.

The rearrangement links TRBV30 to TRBJ2-5; D unclear. The V end was cut by 0 bases, the J end by 4 bases, with 9 bases between. CDR1 and CDR2 from the germline V gene are GTSNPN and SVGIG (reference sequence). The CDR3 length is 13 residues. The DNA of the CDR3 is TGTGCCTGGAGTGTACCCCCCATAGAGACCCAGTACTTC. Its translation is CAWSVPPIETQYF.

V is TRBV5-6 and J is TRBJ2-2; possibly TRBD1 for D (6 bases). The CDR3 contains 16 residues. CDR1 is SGHDT and CDR2 is YYEEEE in the germline V gene. V lost 4 bases and J 5 bases, leaving 18 bases between the germline ends. The CDR3 protein is CASSAWGLRNTGELFF. The CDR3 DNA follows: TGTGCCAGCAGCGCGTGGGGGCTTAGAAATACCGGGGAGCTGTTTTTT. Based on the CDR3 plus reference TRBV5-6 and TRBJ2-2, the full variable domain is DAGVTQSPTHLIKTRGQQVTLRCSPKSGHDTVSWYQQALGQGPQFIFQYYEEEERQRGNFPDRFSGHQFPNYSSELNVNALLLGDSALYLCASSAWGLRNTGELFFGEGSRLTVL.

This clonotype was observed at least ten times. The chain uses TRBV7-7 and TRBJ2-1, with 7 nucleotides matching TRBD2. From germline, CDR1 is SSHAT and CDR2 FNYEAQ (reference sequence). Trimming took 5 bases from V and 2 from J; bases not matched to a gene: 9. The CDR3 length is 16 residues. The CDR3 sequence is CASSPLGGGTYNEQFF. In DNA, the CDR3 is TGTGCCAGCAGCCCACTTGGCGGGGGAACCTACAATGAGCAGTTCTTC.

In its sample, this clonotype was seen a few times. This chain connects TRBV5-4 to TRBJ1-2, with TRBD1 matching 7 bases. Germline trimming cut 0 bases from V and 8 bases from J; bases unmatched to any gene: 4. This CDR3 has 13 amino acids. The germline V gene encodes CDR1 SGHNT and CDR2 YYREEE (reference sequence). The CDR3 nucleotides read TGTGCCAGCAGCTTGGAGACAGGGAACGGCTACACCTTC. This encodes CASSLETGNGYTF.

In this sample, this clonotype turned up many times. The chain joins TRBV7-2 to TRBJ2-3; 9 bases line up with TRBD2. Trimming at V came to 5 bases and at J to 3 bases, leaving 15 bases not matched to a gene. The CDR3 sequence is 18 residues long. The germline V gene has CDR1 SGHTA and CDR2 FQGNSA. The CDR3 nucleotides are TGTGCCAGCAGCCCCCCATTGTGGACTAGCGTTGGAACAGATACGCAGTATTTT. Translating it yields CASSPPLWTSVGTDTQYF.

This clonotype occurred a few times. This chain uses TRBV12-3 or TRBV12-4 with TRBJ1-6, with no clear D. Trimming removed 11 bases from V and 8 bases from J, with 16 bases in between. This CDR3 is built from 13 residues. The CDR3 region is CAGKATYHSPLHF. The CDR3 DNA follows: TGTGCCGGGAAAGCGACTTACCATTCACCCCTCCACTTT.

This clonotype appeared many times. The chain uses TRBV5-1 and TRBJ1-1; D is possibly TRBD1 (5 bases). Trimming removed 4 bases from V and 2 bases from J, with 15 bases in between. Germline CDR1 and CDR2: SGHRS and YFSETQ. This CDR3 contains 15 residues. The CDR3 region is CASSPNGADNTEAFF. The CDR3 nucleotides are TGCGCCAGCAGCCCCAATGGGGCGGATAACACTGAAGCTTTCTTT. The whole variable domain, filled in from reference TRBV5-1 and TRBJ1-1, reads KAGVTQTPRYLIKTRGQQVTLSCSPISGHRSVSWYQQTPGQGLQFLFEYFSETQRNKGNFPGRFSGRQFSNSRSEMNVSTLELGDSALYLCASSPNGADNTEAFFGQGTRLTVV.

This clonotype occurred a few times. The rearrangement uses TRBV10-1 and TRBJ2-1; D is possibly TRBD1 or TRBD2 (5 bases each). This CDR3 comprises 14 residues. V lost 2 bases and J 9 bases, leaving 14 bases between the germline ends. Germline lookup yields CDR1 WNHNN and CDR2 SYGVQD (reference sequence). The CDR3 region is CASSEMGEPSEQFF. The CDR3 coding sequence is TGCGCCAGCAGTGAGATGGGGGAGCCTAGTGAGCAGTTCTTC.

This clonotype was recorded many times. The chain links TRBV4-3 to TRBJ1-3, with D possibly TRBD1 on 5 matching bases. Germline lookup yields CDR1 LGHNA and CDR2 YSLEER. The CDR3 is 14 amino acids. The V and J ends lost 0 bases and 10 bases respectively, with 13 bases between them. The CDR3 reads CASSQDPSGGTIYF. CDR3 coding DNA: TGCGCCAGCAGCCAAGACCCCAGCGGGGGGACCATATATTTT.

This clonotype was recorded a few times. V usage is TRBV6-5 and J usage is TRBJ2-1; D may be TRBD2 (6 bases). Germline V gives CDR1 MNHEY, CDR2 SVGAGI. This CDR3 has 15 residues. Trimming removed 2 bases at V and 0 bases at J, with 8 bases between. CDR3: CASSYAGTSYNEQFF. CDR3 sequence (DNA): TGTGCCAGCAGTTACGCGGGGACCTCCTACAATGAGCAGTTCTTC.

This clonotype was seen only a few times. This chain uses TRBV28 with TRBJ1-5; D remains ambiguous. The V end lost 3 bases, the J end lost 4 bases, and 7 bases lay between the germline ends. This CDR3 region has 13 residues. The germline CDR1 and CDR2 sequences are MDHEN and SYDVKM. The CDR3, as DNA: TGTGCCAGCAGTTTCGTACAGAATCAGCCCCAGCATTTT. This translates into CASSFVQNQPQHF.

This clonotype was seen many times. The chain combines TRBV10-3 with TRBJ1-5; 7 nucleotides match TRBD1. V was clipped by 5 bases and J by 3 bases; unmatched bases: 7. The CDR3 covers 15 residues. Germline V gene sequence: CDR1 ENHRY, CDR2 SYGVKD. The CDR3 protein is CAISLGTASNQPQHF. CDR3 nucleotides: TGTGCCATCAGTCTCGGGACAGCCTCCAATCAGCCCCAGCATTTT.

There are many counts of this clonotype. The chain is built from TRBV5-1 and TRBJ1-2, with 8 bases identical to TRBD1. The CDR3 covers 13 residues. The germline CDR1 and CDR2 sequences are SGHRS and YFSETQ. V lost 3 bases to trimming and J lost 4 bases; unmatched junction nucleotides: 2. DNA of the CDR3: TGCGCCAGCAGCTCGACAGGGGTCTATGGCTACACCTTC. Translating it yields CASSSTGVYGYTF.

With respect to this clonotype: This sequence may be a read error, since a much larger clone differs from it by one base. V and J are TRBV20-1 and TRBJ2-5; D is possibly TRBD1 or TRBD2 (5 bases each). Germline-derived CDR1 and CDR2 are DFQATT and SNEGSKA (reference sequence). The CDR3 is made up of 14 amino acids. The V end lost 5 bases, the J end lost 5 bases, and 18 bases lay between the germline ends. This CDR3 reads CSAGGEGILETQYF. CDR3 sequence (DNA): TGCAGTGCTGGCGGTGAGGGGATACTGGAGACCCAGTACTTC.